Presented here are 30 T cell receptor beta chains from one specimen sequenced in a study of identical twins. TCRdb independently ran MiXCR on the 5' RACE reads; one entry per CDR3 protein. In the table there are around 1.7 million distinct CDR3 sequences, 25% to 35% of which are singletons. Source material: cord blood. Source of these receptors: a newborn girl in good health.

The chain combines TRBV4-2 with TRBJ2-5; the match to TRBD1 covers 8 bases. The CDR3 loop spans 16 amino acids. Trimming at V came to 4 bases and at J to 11 bases, leaving 18 bases not matched to a gene. CDR1 and CDR2 (germline): LGHNA, YNFKEQ. Here the CDR3 reads CASSRVTGGKGNEQYF. CDR3 nucleotide sequence: TGTGCCAGCAGCCGCGTCACAGGGGGTAAGGGCAATGAGCAGTACTTC.

The chain combines TRBV7-9 with TRBJ2-5; tentatively, D is TRBD2 (5 bases). This CDR3 is built from 18 residues. From germline, CDR1 is SEHNR and CDR2 FQNEAQ (reference sequence). With 5 bases removed from V and 5 bases from J, the gap between germline ends came to 27 bases. CDR3 sequence (DNA): TGTGCCAGCAGCACGCTAACGGGCGACTACCTTGAATACGAGACCCAGTACTTC. Protein product: CASSTLTGDYLEYETQYF. The whole variable domain, remainder taken from reference TRBV7-9 and TRBJ2-5, is DTGVSQNPRHKITKRGQNVTFRCDPISEHNRLYWYRQTLGQGPEFLTYFQNEAQLEKSRLLSDRFSAERPKGSFSTLEIQRTEQGDSAMYLCASSTLTGDYLEYETQYFGPGTRLLVL.

The V call is TRBV20-1, the J call TRBJ1-1; D unclear. CDR1 and CDR2 from the germline V gene are DFQATT and SNEGSKA (reference sequence). The ends were cut back, 0 bases at V and 0 bases at J, with 20 bases in the middle. The CDR3 extends over 18 amino acids. The CDR3 DNA reads as TGCAGTGCTAGAGATCTTGGGCGAGACCAACGCATGAACACTGAAGCTTTCTTT. It translates to CSARDLGRDQRMNTEAFF.

V is TRBV20-1 and J is TRBJ2-1, with D possibly being TRBD2 (5 bases). CDR1 and CDR2 from the germline V gene are DFQATT and SNEGSKA (reference sequence). This CDR3 is built from 14 residues. The CDR3 sequence is CGGIALDYYNEQFF. The CDR3 DNA reads TGCGGTGGAATAGCCCTCGACTACTACAATGAGCAGTTCTTC.

To note about this clonotype: The junction departs from germline at one end; a sequencing error may be responsible. The J gene is TRBJ1-1, the V gene TRBV20-1, with 8 bases fitting TRBD1. The CDR3 extends over 14 amino acids. Germline CDR1 reads DFQATT; CDR2 reads SNEGSKA (reference sequence). The CDR3 loop is CCARTGRGNTEAFF. CDR3 sequence (DNA): TGCTGTGCCAGGACAGGGAGGGGGAACACTGAAGCTTTCTTT.

The chain has TRBV4-1 and TRBJ2-2, with D perhaps matching TRBD1 (5 bases). The CDR3 sequence is 16 residues long. Trimming shortened V by 3 bases and J by 4 bases, and 15 bases separated the two germline ends. CDR1 and CDR2 (germline): MGHRA, YSYEKL. In DNA, the CDR3 is TGCGCCAGCAGCCACCCAGGGAACAGCATCACCGGGGAGCTGTTTTTT. This sequence encodes CASSHPGNSITGELFF.

This chain links TRBV5-1 with TRBJ2-1; 10 bases are a match to TRBD2. The CDR3 length is 16 residues. The germline CDR1 and CDR2 sequences are SGHRS and YFSETQ. V was pared by 1 base and J by 4 bases, with 5 bases of the junction left unmatched. CDR3 DNA sequence: TGCGCCAGCAGCTTGCTATCTAGCGGGAGATACAATGAGCAGTTCTTC. Its protein product is CASSLLSSGRYNEQFF.

This clonotype was recorded a few times. V gene TRBV27 combines with J gene TRBJ2-7; D assignment may be TRBD1 or TRBD2 (6 bases each). The germline V gene has CDR1 MNHEY and CDR2 SMNVEV (reference sequence). V was clipped by 1 base and J by 7 bases, with 23 bases between them. The CDR3 extends over 17 amino acids. The CDR3 loop reads CASSLLDSLGGVGEQYF. In DNA form, the CDR3 reads TGTGCCAGCAGTTTATTGGACAGTCTCGGAGGGGTTGGGGAGCAGTACTTC.

This clonotype was recorded a few times. The chain employs TRBV5-1 and TRBJ2-1, with 13 bases matching TRBD2. CDR3 length: 16 residues. Germline trimming cut 4 bases from V and 6 bases from J; bases unmatched to any gene: 7. Germline assignment: CDR1 SGHRS and CDR2 YFSETQ. Here the CDR3 reads CASSHRLAGGSNEQFF. CDR3 bases: TGCGCCAGCAGCCATCGACTAGCGGGAGGTTCCAATGAGCAGTTCTTC.

This clonotype appeared a few times. This chain's CDR3 is CSARDQTDRYGYTF. The CDR3 DNA reads as TGCAGTGCTAGAGATCAGACAGACCGCTATGGCTACACCTTC. This chain links TRBV20-1 with TRBJ1-2; weak D call: TRBD1 (5 bases). The CDR3 spans 14 residues. Looked up from germline, CDR1 is DFQATT and CDR2 is SNEGSKA (reference sequence). V was cut by 0 bases and J by 4 bases, with 12 bases left in between.

The sample holds a few counts of this clonotype. V is TRBV4-1 and J is TRBJ1-4, with 10 nucleotides matching TRBD1. The germline V gene encodes CDR1 MGHRA and CDR2 YSYEKL. The V gene end was trimmed by 3 bases and the J gene end by 8 bases; junction bases not matched to a gene: 6. CDR3 length equals 15 residues. The CDR3 loop is CASSQTDRGGEKLFF. CDR3 in DNA: TGCGCCAGCAGCCAGACGGACAGGGGGGGAGAAAAACTGTTTTTT.

V is TRBV3-1 and J is TRBJ2-7, with D unresolved. The CDR3 length is 13 residues. Trimming took 3 bases from V and 1 from J, leaving 7 bases between them. The germline gives CDR1 LGHDT, CDR2 YNNKEL (reference sequence). Here the CDR3 DNA reads TGTGCCAGCAGCCATAGTCTTTCCTACGAGCAGTACTTC. This codes for CASSHSLSYEQYF.

V gene TRBV24-1 combines with J gene TRBJ2-1; 9 bases line up with TRBD1. CDR3 length equals 15 residues. The germline gives CDR1 KGHDR, CDR2 SFDVKD. Trimming took 4 bases from V and 7 from J; bases not matched to a gene: 7. The CDR3 bases are TGTGCCACCAGTGACCGGGACAGGGAATGGAATGAGCAGTTCTTC. It yields the protein CATSDRDREWNEQFF.

The genes are TRBV20-1 and TRBJ1-5; no definite D call. The CDR3 runs to 13 residues. Germline V gene data show CDR1 as DFQATT and CDR2 as SNEGSKA (reference sequence). V was trimmed by 5 bases and J by 5 bases, leaving 13 bases between them. The DNA of the CDR3 is TGCAGTGCTTTACTGACACGAGATCAGCCCCAGCATTTT. Encoded protein: CSALLTRDQPQHF.

This chain joins TRBV29-1 and TRBJ2-4; the D gene is possibly TRBD2 (6 bases). V was cut by 3 bases and J by 8 bases, with 11 bases left in between. CDR3 length: 12 residues. Germline assignment: CDR1 SQVTM and CDR2 ANQGSEA. CDR3 sequence reads: CSVERGSDIQYF. DNA for the CDR3: TGCAGCGTTGAGCGGGGTTCTGACATTCAGTACTTC.

This clonotype occurred once. The chain couples TRBV20-1 to TRBJ1-2; 11 nucleotides match TRBD1. CDR3 length: 13 residues. Germline CDR1 and CDR2: DFQATT and SNEGSKA (reference sequence). V trimming: 5 bases; J trimming: 6 bases; junction bases outside the gene matches: 5. CDR3 protein: CSAPGQGANGYTF. The CDR3 DNA reads as TGCAGTGCTCCCGGACAGGGGGCAAATGGCTACACCTTC.

This clonotype was seen a few times. CDR3 region: CASSLGYGNQPQHF. DNA of the CDR3: TGTGCCAGCAGCTTGGGATACGGAAATCAGCCCCAGCATTTT. This sequence joins TRBV27 and TRBJ1-5; no definite D call. V gave up 6 bases and J gave up 4 bases, with 13 bases separating them. The germline gives CDR1 MNHEY, CDR2 SMNVEV (reference sequence). The CDR3 sequence is 14 residues long.

The rearrangement links TRBV2 to TRBJ2-2; 9 bases agree with TRBD2. Germline V gene data show CDR1 as SNHLY and CDR2 as FYNNEI. J was trimmed by 5 bases and V by 5 bases; bases with no gene match: 9. There are 16 residues in the CDR3. CDR3 DNA sequence: TGTGCCAGCAGTATAAGCGGGAGGTTAGAAACCGGGGAGCTGTTTTTT. This gives the protein CASSISGRLETGELFF.

This sequence joins TRBV10-3 and TRBJ2-2; 7 nucleotides line up with TRBD1. From germline, CDR1 is ENHRY and CDR2 SYGVKD. After removal of 10 bases from V and 4 bases from J, the junction contained 9 bases not matched to a gene. CDR3 size: 14 residues. CDR3 in amino acids: CATGTAVLTGELFF. DNA of the CDR3: TGTGCCACCGGGACAGCGGTTCTCACCGGGGAGCTGTTTTTT.

As DNA, the CDR3 is TGTGCCAGCAAAAGGAGCGACCACGAGCAGTACTTC. Amino acids: CASKRSDHEQYF. The J gene is TRBJ2-7, the V gene TRBV2; D unresolved. Germline-derived CDR1 and CDR2 are SNHLY and FYNNEI. This CDR3 has 12 amino acids. V lost 7 bases to trimming and J lost 5 bases, with 12 bases between them.

Only a few counts were recorded for this clonotype. The chain is built from TRBV13 and TRBJ2-2, with D perhaps TRBD1 or TRBD2 (6 bases each). Trimming removed 5 bases at V and 1 base at J, with 14 bases between. This CDR3 comprises 16 residues. Germline V gives CDR1 PRHDT, CDR2 FYEKMQ (reference sequence). The CDR3 sequence is CASSVYREVNTGELFF. In nucleotides, the CDR3 is TGTGCCAGCAGCGTTTACAGGGAGGTGAACACCGGGGAGCTGTTTTTT. The entire variable domain, with the rest obtained from reference TRBV13 and TRBJ2-2, is as follows: AAGVIQSPRHLIKEKRETATLKCYPIPRHDTVYWYQQGPGQDPQFLISFYEKMQSDKGSIPDRFSAQQFSDYHSELNMSSLELGDSALYFCASSVYREVNTGELFFGEGSRLTVL.

This clonotype was counted between two and nine times. The V call is TRBV14, the J call TRBJ1-4; 12 nucleotides agree with TRBD1. Unmatched junction bases numbered 10, after V lost 1 base and J lost 4 bases. This CDR3 has 19 residues. Per the germline V gene, CDR1 is SGHDN and CDR2 is FVKESK. The CDR3 reads CASSQVFGTGGAGNEKLFF. CDR3 bases: TGTGCCAGCAGCCAAGTCTTCGGGACAGGGGGCGCCGGTAATGAAAAACTGTTTTTT.

This clonotype appeared many times. The chain recombines TRBV29-1 with TRBJ1-5; D is uncertain. CDR1 and CDR2 (germline): SQVTM, ANQGSEA. This CDR3 has 12 residues. Trimming stripped 4 bases from V and 2 bases from J, with 6 bases between. The CDR3 coding sequence is TGCAGCGTTGGTAGTGGCAATCAGCCCCAGCATTTT. This encodes CSVGSGNQPQHF.

The gene calls are TRBV20-1 and TRBJ1-4, with a tentative D call TRBD1 (6 bases). Looked up from germline, CDR1 is DFQATT and CDR2 is SNEGSKA (reference sequence). Trimming took off 1 base at V and 0 bases at J, with 15 bases between the two ends. CDR3 length: 17 amino acids. DNA for the CDR3: TGCAGTGCTAGAGGTCAACAGGGAGTTGCAACTAATGAAAAACTGTTTTTT. Translation gives CSARGQQGVATNEKLFF.

This clonotype was seen a few times. V is TRBV5-1 and J is TRBJ2-7, with D possibly matching TRBD2 (5 bases). Looked up from germline, CDR1 is SGHRS and CDR2 is YFSETQ. Deletions cut 4 bases from V and 5 bases from J, with 22 bases between. The CDR3 loop spans 16 amino acids. Written as DNA, the CDR3 is TGCGCCAGCAGCAAGCCCCGTTTGGGAGCCCCCGACGAGCAGTACTTC. Translation: CASSKPRLGAPDEQYF.

This clonotype occurred a few times. This chain links TRBV5-6 with TRBJ2-1, with TRBD2 identical over 10 bases. Germline CDR1 reads SGHDT; CDR2 reads YYEEEE. The CDR3 is made up of 16 amino acids. The V and J ends lost 0 bases and 4 bases, in that order; junction bases with no gene match: 4. As DNA, the CDR3 is TGTGCCAGCAGCTTGGGTCCAGCGGGAGGGTACAATGAGCAGTTCTTC. This gives the protein CASSLGPAGGYNEQFF.

This clonotype was recorded a few times. The rearrangement uses TRBV19 and TRBJ2-1, with D maybe TRBD2 (6 bases). The ends were cut back, 7 bases at V and 0 bases at J, with 10 bases in the middle. In germline, CDR1 is LNHDA, CDR2 SQIVND (reference sequence). The length of the CDR3 is 14 residues. CDR3 residues: CASKEGSSYNEQFF. DNA for the CDR3: TGTGCCAGTAAGGAGGGGAGCTCCTACAATGAGCAGTTCTTC.

V gene TRBV5-6 combines with J gene TRBJ1-2, with 7 bases lining up with TRBD1. The ends lost 4 bases at V and 4 bases at J; junction bases unmatched: 13. Germline loops: CDR1 SGHDT, CDR2 YYEEEE. The CDR3 is made up of 16 amino acids. The CDR3 protein is CASSIRLEGAVYGYTF. DNA for the CDR3: TGTGCCAGCAGCATACGTTTGGAGGGGGCGGTCTATGGCTACACCTTC.

Only a few counts were recorded for this clonotype. The V gene is TRBV5-1, the J gene TRBJ2-3, with D possibly being TRBD1 or TRBD2 (6 bases each). This CDR3 spans 15 amino acids. Germline V gene lookup returns CDR1 SGHRS and CDR2 YFSETQ. V was pared by 1 base and J by 6 bases, with 15 bases between. The CDR3 sequence: CASSLIWGAQDTQYF. For the CDR3, the DNA is TGCGCCAGCAGCTTGATTTGGGGGGCGCAGGATACGCAGTATTTT.

The rearrangement uses TRBV10-3 and TRBJ2-7; 7 nucleotides agree with TRBD2. CDR3 size: 16 residues. Germline V CDR1 and CDR2: ENHRY, SYGVKD. The J segment lost 7 bases and the V segment lost 8 bases, leaving 20 bases of the junction unmatched. CDR3 protein: CAIGPPLGGPGNEQYF. The CDR3 coding sequence is TGTGCCATCGGCCCCCCCCTGGGAGGGCCGGGCAATGAGCAGTACTTC.